This T cell receptor (beta chain) was profiled in a study of CD8 T cell repertoires and HIV-1 epitope variants. The study's findings and limits: About nine TCR beta clonotypes were antigen-specific, roughly 6 apparently recognizing autologous or escape variants.

With respect to this clone: Its antigen is undetermined.

The assay was immunoSEQ multiplex PCR, and TCRdb's table has in-frame clones only and misses some. Of 95,000 or so clones in the sample, roughly 77% were seen once. Germline CDR1 SGHRS, CDR2 YFSETQ. J gave up 5 bases and V 4 bases, and 7 bases lay outside the gene matches. The CDR3 covers 14 residues. The source material was uncultured baseline CD8+ T cells from peripheral blood mononuclear cells (PBMCs). The rearrangement links TRBV5-1 to TRBJ2-5, with 8 bases identical to TRBD1. The sequence was obtained from a male donor with HIV. Written as DNA, the CDR3 is TGCGCCAGCAGCCCCTGGACAGGGATGGAGACCCAGTACTTC. The encoded protein is CASSPWTGMETQYF.